The present TCR beta chain was sequenced within a study of cytomegalovirus exposure and HLA in healthy donors. CDR1 is SGHAT and CDR2 is FQDESV in the germline V gene (reference sequence). This CDR3 contains 12 residues. V was trimmed by 0 bases and J by 7 bases, leaving 6 bases between them. The data were produced by immunoSEQ multiplex PCR, yet TCRdb's version contains in-frame clones alone and is incomplete. The data contain 200,000 or so clones, under 95% of them singletons. The chain has TRBV11-1 and TRBJ1-2; D unresolved. The origin of this receptor is a woman aged 18-30 years in good health and CMV-seronegative. The sequenced sample consisted of PBMCs. CDR3 DNA: TGTGCCAGCAGCTTAGCTCTTAGTGGCTACACCTTC. Its protein is CASSLALSGYTF.